This passage covers 5 T cell receptor beta chains from one sample sequenced in a study of T cell repertoires in cytomegalovirus infection. A single record per CDR3 protein comes from TCRdb applying MiXCR to the reads. The table has under 800,000 distinct CDR3 sequences, roughly a quarter seen once. The specimen was CD8+ T cells from PBMCs. The receptors come from a human donor in good health (CMV status not recorded). Some clones in this sample may be carry-over from other donors' samples.

The rearrangement links TRBV4-1 to TRBJ2-1, with D possibly being TRBD2 (6 bases). This CDR3 contains 15 residues. Trimming cost V 0 bases and J 8 bases, with 14 bases left between them. From germline, CDR1 is MGHRA and CDR2 YSYEKL. The CDR3, as DNA: TGCGCCAGCAGCCAAGATTCGCTTGGGGGGTATGAGCAGTTCTTC. Protein sequence: CASSQDSLGGYEQFF.

V usage is TRBV28 and J usage is TRBJ2-1, with TRBD1 as a possible D gene (5 bases). This CDR3 spans 12 amino acids. The germline V gene has CDR1 MDHEN and CDR2 SYDVKM. Between the trimmed V and J ends, which lost 4 bases and 10 bases, there was a span of 11 bases. CDR3: CASSSGLREQFF. CDR3 in DNA: TGTGCCAGCAGTTCAGGGTTGCGCGAGCAGTTCTTC.

This chain uses TRBV11-3 with TRBJ2-6, with no clear D. Trimming cost V 1 base and J 0 bases, with 19 bases left between them. The germline CDR1 and CDR2 sequences are SGHNT and YENEEA. This CDR3 is 20 amino acids long. The CDR3 here is CASSLGIAGDFSSGANVLTF. CDR3 nucleotides: TGTGCCAGCAGCTTAGGGATCGCAGGAGACTTTTCCTCTGGGGCCAACGTCCTGACTTTC.

The chain employs TRBV29-1 and TRBJ1-1; 7 positions match TRBD1. CDR1 and CDR2 (germline): SQVTM, ANQGSEA. This CDR3 has 15 amino acids. V lost 6 bases and J lost 7; bases outside the gene matches: 17. The CDR3 spells CSVVGGNRGHIEAFF. Here the CDR3 DNA reads TGCAGCGTCGTCGGGGGGAATAGGGGGCATATTGAAGCTTTCTTT. Complete variable domain (other parts from reference TRBV29-1 and TRBJ1-1): SAVISQKPSRDICQRGTSLTIQCQVDSQVTMMFWYRQQPGQSLTLIATANQGSEATYESGFVIDKFPISRPNLTFSTLTVSNMSPEDSSIYLCSVVGGNRGHIEAFFGQGTRLTVV.

This clonotype appeared a single time. The rearrangement joins TRBV5-1 to TRBJ2-1; perhaps TRBD2 as D (5 bases). Germline-derived CDR1 and CDR2 are SGHRS and YFSETQ. The CDR3 covers 12 residues. Trimming shortened V by 4 bases and J by 9 bases, and 11 bases separated the two germline ends. CDR3 bases: TGCGCCAGCAGCCCGGACTTTACTGAGCAGTTCTTC. Translated, it gives CASSPDFTEQFF.